The TCR beta chain described here comes from a study of blood T cell repertoires in COVID-19. This clone has a handful of counts. Participants reported their clinical history, and cohort assignment relied on those reports. Some clones are missing from TCRdb's copy, which holds only in-frame ones; the method was immunoSEQ multiplex PCR. The sample shows more than 110,000 clones, approximately 90% of them seen only once. This CDR3 region has 15 residues. V lost 6 bases to trimming and J lost 1 base, with 13 bases between them. CDR1 and CDR2 (germline): MNHEY, SMNVEV (reference sequence). Sequencing was carried out using PBMCs or T cells enriched from blood (not recorded which). The chain employs TRBV27 and TRBJ1-5; weak D call: TRBD1 (6 bases). This sequence originates from a man aged 50 to 59 who had recovered from COVID-19. CDR3 sequence: CASSPRGGSNQPQHF. The CDR3 DNA reads TGTGCCAGCAGCCCCCGTGGGGGCAGCAATCAGCCCCAGCATTTT.